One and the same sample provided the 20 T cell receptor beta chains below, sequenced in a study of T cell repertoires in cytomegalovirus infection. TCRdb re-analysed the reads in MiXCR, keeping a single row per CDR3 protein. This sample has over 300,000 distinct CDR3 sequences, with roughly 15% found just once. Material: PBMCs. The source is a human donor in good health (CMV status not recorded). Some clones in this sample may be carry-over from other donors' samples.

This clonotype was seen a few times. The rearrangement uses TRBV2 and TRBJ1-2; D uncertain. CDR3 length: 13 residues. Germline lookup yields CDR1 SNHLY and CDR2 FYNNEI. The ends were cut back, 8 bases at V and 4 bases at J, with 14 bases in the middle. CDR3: CASFFSPVYGYTF. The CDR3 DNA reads TGTGCCAGCTTCTTTTCCCCAGTCTATGGCTACACCTTC.

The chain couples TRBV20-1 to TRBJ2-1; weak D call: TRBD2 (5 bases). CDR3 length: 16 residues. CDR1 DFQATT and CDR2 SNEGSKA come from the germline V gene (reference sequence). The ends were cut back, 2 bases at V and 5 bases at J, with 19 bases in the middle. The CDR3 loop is CSARYLEVTGNNEQFF. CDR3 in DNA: TGCAGTGCTAGATACCTCGAAGTGACGGGAAACAATGAGCAGTTCTTC.

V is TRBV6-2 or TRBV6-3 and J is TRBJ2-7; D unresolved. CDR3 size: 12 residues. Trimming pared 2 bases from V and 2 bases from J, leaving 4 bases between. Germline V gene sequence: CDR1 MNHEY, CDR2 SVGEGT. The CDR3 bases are TGTGCCAGCAGTTACGTTACCTACGAGCAGTACTTC. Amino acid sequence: CASSYVTYEQYF.

DNA for the CDR3: TGTGCCAGCAGCTTAGAGGCTGAAAAACTGTTTTTT. Translating it yields CASSLEAEKLFF. The rearrangement uses TRBV7-9 and TRBJ1-4; D remains unclear. Trimming took off 1 base at V and 7 bases at J, with 4 bases between the two ends. The V gene's germline CDR1 is SEHNR and CDR2 FQNEAQ (reference sequence). This CDR3 region has 12 residues.

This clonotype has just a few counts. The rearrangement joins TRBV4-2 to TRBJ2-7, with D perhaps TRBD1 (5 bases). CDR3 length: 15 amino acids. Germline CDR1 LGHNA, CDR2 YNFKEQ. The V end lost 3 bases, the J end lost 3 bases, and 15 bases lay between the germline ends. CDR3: CASSQNQGEDYEQYF. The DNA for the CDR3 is TGTGCCAGCAGCCAGAATCAGGGTGAGGACTACGAGCAGTACTTC.

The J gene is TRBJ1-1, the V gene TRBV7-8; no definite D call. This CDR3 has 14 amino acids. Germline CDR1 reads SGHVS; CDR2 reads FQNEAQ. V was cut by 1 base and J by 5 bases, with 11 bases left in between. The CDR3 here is CASSLVSKTTEAFF. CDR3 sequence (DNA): TGTGCCAGCAGCTTAGTATCCAAAACAACTGAAGCTTTCTTT.

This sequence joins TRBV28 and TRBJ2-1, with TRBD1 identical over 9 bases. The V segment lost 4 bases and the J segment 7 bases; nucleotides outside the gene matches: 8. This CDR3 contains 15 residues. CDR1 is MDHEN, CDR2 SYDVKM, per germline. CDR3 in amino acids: CASSSSGTGMNEQFF. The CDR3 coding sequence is TGTGCCAGCAGTTCCTCCGGGACAGGGATGAATGAGCAGTTCTTC.

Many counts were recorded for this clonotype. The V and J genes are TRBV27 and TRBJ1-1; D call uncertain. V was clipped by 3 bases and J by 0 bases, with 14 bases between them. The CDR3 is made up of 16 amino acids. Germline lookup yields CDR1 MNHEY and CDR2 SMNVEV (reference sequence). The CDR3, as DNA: TGTGCCAGCAGTTTGACCCCGATGACCCTGAACACTGAAGCTTTCTTT. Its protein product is CASSLTPMTLNTEAFF.

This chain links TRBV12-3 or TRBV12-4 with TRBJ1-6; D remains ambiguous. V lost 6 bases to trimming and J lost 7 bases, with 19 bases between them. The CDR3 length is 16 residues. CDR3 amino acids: CASRITSGAGNSPLHF. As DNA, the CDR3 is TGTGCCAGCAGGATAACATCGGGAGCTGGGAATTCACCCCTCCACTTT.

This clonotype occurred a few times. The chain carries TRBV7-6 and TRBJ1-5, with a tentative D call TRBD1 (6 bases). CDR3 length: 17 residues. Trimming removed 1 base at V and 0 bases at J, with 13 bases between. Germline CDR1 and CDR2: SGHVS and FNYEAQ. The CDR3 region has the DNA TGTGCCAGCAGCTTAGAGGCAGGGGACCTTAGCAATCAGCCCCAGCATTTT. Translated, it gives CASSLEAGDLSNQPQHF.

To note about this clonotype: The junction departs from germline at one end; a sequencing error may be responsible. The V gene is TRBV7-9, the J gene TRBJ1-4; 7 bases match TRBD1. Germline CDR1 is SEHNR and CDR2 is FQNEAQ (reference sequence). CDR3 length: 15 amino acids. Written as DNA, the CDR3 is TGTGCCAGCAGCTCCGGGGCCGTCGACAGGGAAACACTGTTTTTT. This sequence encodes CASSSGAVDRETLFF.

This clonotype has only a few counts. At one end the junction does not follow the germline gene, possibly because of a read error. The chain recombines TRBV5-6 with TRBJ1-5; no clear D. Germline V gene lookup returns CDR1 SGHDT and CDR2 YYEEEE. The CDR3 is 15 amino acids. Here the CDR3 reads CASSLVERPNQPQHF. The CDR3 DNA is TGTGCCAGCAGTTTGGTGGAACGTCCTAATCAGCCCCAGCATTTT.

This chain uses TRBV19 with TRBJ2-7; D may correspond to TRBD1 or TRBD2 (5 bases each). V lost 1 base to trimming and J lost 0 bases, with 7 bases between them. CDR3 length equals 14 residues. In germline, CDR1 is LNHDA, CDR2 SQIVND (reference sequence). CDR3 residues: CASSIVGASYEQYF. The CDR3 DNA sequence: TGTGCCAGTAGTATAGTCGGGGCCTCCTACGAGCAGTACTTC. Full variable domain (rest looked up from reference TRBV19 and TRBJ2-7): DGGITQSPKYLFRKEGQNVTLSCEQNLNHDAMYWYRQDPGQGLRLIYYSQIVNDFQKGDIAEGYSVSREKKESFPLTVTSAQKNPTAFYLCASSIVGASYEQYFGPGTRLTVT.

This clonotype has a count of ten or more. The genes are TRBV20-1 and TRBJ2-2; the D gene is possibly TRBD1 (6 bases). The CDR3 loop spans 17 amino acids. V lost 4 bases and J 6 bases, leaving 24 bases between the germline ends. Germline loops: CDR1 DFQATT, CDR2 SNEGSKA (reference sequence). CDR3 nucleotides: TGCAGTGCTAAGCACCAAACAGGGTCAGGTCCGGCCGGGGAGCTGTTTTTT. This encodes CSAKHQTGSGPAGELFF.

The DNA for the CDR3 is TGTGCCAGCAGCTCCCCCGGGACGGGGTATTCACCCCTCCACTTT. Its protein is CASSSPGTGYSPLHF. The J gene is TRBJ1-6, the V gene TRBV13; D perhaps matches TRBD1 (5 bases). The V end was cut by 4 bases, the J end by 8 bases, with 15 bases between. Germline assignment: CDR1 PRHDT and CDR2 FYEKMQ (reference sequence). The CDR3 spans 15 residues.

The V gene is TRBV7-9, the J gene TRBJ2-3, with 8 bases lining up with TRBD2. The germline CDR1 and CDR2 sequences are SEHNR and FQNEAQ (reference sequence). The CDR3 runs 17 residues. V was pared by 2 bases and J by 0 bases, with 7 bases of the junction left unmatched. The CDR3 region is CASSLYPGLGSTDTQYF. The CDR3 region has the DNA TGTGCCAGCAGCTTATACCCGGGACTAGGAAGCACAGATACGCAGTATTTT.

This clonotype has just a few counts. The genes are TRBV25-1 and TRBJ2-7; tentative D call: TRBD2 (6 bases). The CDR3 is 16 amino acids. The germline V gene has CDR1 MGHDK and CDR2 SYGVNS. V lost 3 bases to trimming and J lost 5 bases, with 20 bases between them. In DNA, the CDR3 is TGTGCCAGCAGTGATCGGGGGTACGGCCTCGTCAACGAGCAGTACTTC. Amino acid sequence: CASSDRGYGLVNEQYF.

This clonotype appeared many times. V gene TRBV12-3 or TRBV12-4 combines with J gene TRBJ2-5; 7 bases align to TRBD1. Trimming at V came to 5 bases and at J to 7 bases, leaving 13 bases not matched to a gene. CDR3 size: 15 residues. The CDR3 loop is CASSTGRAGGLTQYF. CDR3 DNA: TGTGCCAGCAGTACTGGACGCGCAGGGGGTTTGACCCAGTACTTC.

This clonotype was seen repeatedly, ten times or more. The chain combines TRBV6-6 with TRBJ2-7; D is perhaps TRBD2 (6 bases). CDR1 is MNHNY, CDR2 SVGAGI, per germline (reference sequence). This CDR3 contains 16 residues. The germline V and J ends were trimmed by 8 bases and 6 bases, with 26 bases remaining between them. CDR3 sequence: CASVATTGDLVREQYF. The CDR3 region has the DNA TGTGCCAGCGTAGCCACGACGGGGGACCTCGTACGCGAGCAGTACTTC.

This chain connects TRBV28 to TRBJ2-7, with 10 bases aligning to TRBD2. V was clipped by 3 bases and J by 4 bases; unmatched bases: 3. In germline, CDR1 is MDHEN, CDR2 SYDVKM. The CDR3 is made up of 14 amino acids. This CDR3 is CASSFPSGGYEQYF. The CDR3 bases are TGTGCCAGCAGTTTCCCTAGCGGGGGTTACGAGCAGTACTTC.